Below are 30 T cell receptor beta chains sequenced from a single sample in a study of shared clonotypes between healthy human individuals. Profiled with immunoSEQ multiplex PCR; TCRdb holds only in-frame clones, not every one. The sample shows 2 million to 2.5 million clones, roughly 95% of them seen only once. Naive CD8 populations comprised CD45RO-negative cells positively selected for CCR7, excluding terminally differentiated effector memory CD45RA+ cells. Sequenced input: naive CD8+ T cells sorted from blood. Receptors were obtained from a young man in good health.

This clone was observed once. The rearrangement joins TRBV27 to TRBJ1-2; 12 positions match TRBD1. CDR3 size: 15 residues. Unmatched junction bases numbered 10, after V lost 6 bases and J lost 8 bases. Germline V gene lookup returns CDR1 MNHEY and CDR2 SMNVEV (reference sequence). CDR3: CASRSGSGTGGGYTF. In nucleotides, the CDR3 is TGTGCCAGCAGATCCGGTTCCGGGACAGGGGGCGGCTACACCTTC.

V gene TRBV7-8 combines with J gene TRBJ2-5; D unresolved. In germline, CDR1 is SGHVS, CDR2 FQNEAQ. V lost 5 bases and J 5 bases, leaving 15 bases between the germline ends. CDR3 size: 14 residues. As DNA, the CDR3 is TGTGCCAGCAGCCCTAGGGTAGGCGCGGAGACCCAGTACTTC. It specifies CASSPRVGAETQYF.

V and J are TRBV27 and TRBJ2-3; 8 bases match TRBD1. Germline V gives CDR1 MNHEY, CDR2 SMNVEV (reference sequence). Unmatched junction bases numbered 14, after V lost 3 bases and J lost 0 bases. The CDR3 is 19 amino acids. For the CDR3, the DNA is TGTGCCAGCAGTTTTTCCGGCGCAGGGGGCTTTCGGAGCACAGATACGCAGTATTTT. Translated, it gives CASSFSGAGGFRSTDTQYF.

J is TRBJ2-1 and V is TRBV27, with D possibly TRBD1 on 5 matching bases. This CDR3 has 14 residues. The V and J ends lost 3 bases and 8 bases respectively, with 14 bases between them. Germline V CDR1 and CDR2: MNHEY, SMNVEV (reference sequence). The CDR3 nucleotides read TGTGCCAGCAGTTTGGGCAGGGCAGAGGATGAGCAGTTCTTC. Its protein is CASSLGRAEDEQFF.

V and J are TRBV30 and TRBJ2-7, with 9 bases aligning to TRBD2. The CDR3 extends over 13 amino acids. Trimming at V came to 8 bases and at J to 5 bases, leaving 10 bases not matched to a gene. From germline, CDR1 is GTSNPN and CDR2 SVGIG (reference sequence). The chain's CDR3 is CAHAGREGNEQYF. CDR3 coding DNA: TGTGCCCATGCGGGGCGGGAGGGGAACGAGCAGTACTTC.

J is TRBJ2-5 and V is TRBV27; 7 bases line up with TRBD2. In germline, CDR1 is MNHEY, CDR2 SMNVEV (reference sequence). The junction had 7 bases not matched to a gene; V was cut back by 1 base and J by 2 bases. The CDR3 runs to 16 residues. The CDR3 nucleotides are TGTGCCAGCAGTTTATGGGGCCTAGCGGTACAAGAGACCCAGTACTTC. This sequence encodes CASSLWGLAVQETQYF.

CDR3 amino acids: CASSLGVHTEAFF. The CDR3 nucleotides are TGTGCCAGCAGCCTAGGGGTGCACACTGAAGCTTTCTTT. V is TRBV6-5 and J is TRBJ1-1, with D possibly being TRBD1 (5 bases). This CDR3 has 13 amino acids. V was shortened by 6 bases and J by 3 bases, with 11 bases between the two germline ends. The V gene's germline CDR1 is MNHEY and CDR2 SVGAGI.

The chain is built from TRBV9 and TRBJ1-1; no clear D. CDR3 length equals 15 residues. Trimming pared 4 bases from V and 0 bases from J, leaving 13 bases between. Germline loops: CDR1 SGDLS, CDR2 YYNGEE. CDR3 in amino acids: CASSPPPGMNTEAFF. Written as DNA, the CDR3 is TGTGCCAGCAGCCCCCCGCCGGGCATGAACACTGAAGCTTTCTTT.

This rearrangement joins TRBV5-1 to TRBJ2-1; D gene ambiguous. Looked up from germline, CDR1 is SGHRS and CDR2 is YFSETQ. The germline V and J ends were trimmed by 2 bases and 8 bases, with 14 bases remaining between them. The CDR3 runs to 14 residues. CDR3 amino acids: CASSFGTNVDEQFF. CDR3 bases: TGCGCCAGCAGCTTCGGAACCAACGTGGATGAGCAGTTCTTC.

V and J are TRBV2 and TRBJ2-3; TRBD2 is a possible D gene (5 bases). Trimming took 10 bases from V and 0 from J, leaving 29 bases between them. Germline CDR1 SNHLY, CDR2 FYNNEI. This CDR3 has 19 amino acids. The DNA of the CDR3 is TGTGCCATCCCCTTACTAGTTACGGGGAGTACGGGCAGCACAGATACGCAGTATTTT. It encodes CAIPLLVTGSTGSTDTQYF.

This rearrangement joins TRBV27 to TRBJ2-5; weak D call: TRBD2 (5 bases). Germline V gives CDR1 MNHEY, CDR2 SMNVEV (reference sequence). Trimming took off 0 bases at V and 4 bases at J, with 9 bases between the two ends. The CDR3 length is 14 residues. CDR3 coding DNA: TGTGCCAGCAGTTTATCGCTAGGAGGAGAGACCCAGTACTTC. Translation: CASSLSLGGETQYF.

V gene TRBV5-6 combines with J gene TRBJ2-7, with TRBD1 matching 7 bases. The CDR3 is 15 residues long. Germline trimming cut 4 bases from V and 0 bases from J; bases unmatched to any gene: 7. Germline loops: CDR1 SGHDT, CDR2 YYEEEE. CDR3 residues: CASSGGTGVSYEQYF. The CDR3 nucleotides read TGTGCCAGCAGCGGAGGTACAGGGGTCTCCTACGAGCAGTACTTC.

The chain joins TRBV19 to TRBJ1-1; 8 bases map to TRBD1. J lost 2 bases, V lost 5 bases, and 4 bases had no gene match. The CDR3 runs 14 residues. Germline V lookup: CDR1 LNHDA, CDR2 SQIVND (reference sequence). The CDR3 protein is CASSVGQGNTEAFF. The CDR3 bases are TGTGCCAGTAGTGTAGGACAGGGAAACACTGAAGCTTTCTTT.

The chain employs TRBV5-6 and TRBJ2-7, with 8 bases lining up with TRBD2. The CDR3 spans 12 residues. Germline lookup yields CDR1 SGHDT and CDR2 YYEEEE. The ends lost 4 bases at V and 12 bases at J; junction bases unmatched: 9. The CDR3 DNA follows: TGTGCCAGCAGCCCGGGGGCTAGCGGGCCGTACTTC. Encoded protein: CASSPGASGPYF.

The rearrangement joins TRBV7-2 to TRBJ2-7; 7 nucleotides line up with TRBD2. The length of the CDR3 is 15 residues. Germline CDR1 SGHTA, CDR2 FQGNSA. The J segment lost 1 base and the V segment lost 2 bases, leaving 5 bases of the junction unmatched. DNA for the CDR3: TGTGCCAGCAGCTTAAAGACTAGCTATTCCTACGAGCAGTACTTC. Translating gives CASSLKTSYSYEQYF.

This clone was detected only once. The chain links TRBV6-1 to TRBJ1-1; D gene uncertain. CDR1 MNHNS and CDR2 SASEGT come from the germline V gene. V lost 6 bases and J lost 0, with 8 bases in between. This CDR3 spans 13 amino acids. CDR3 nucleotides: TGTGCCAGCAGGAGCGGACTGAACACTGAAGCTTTCTTT. Its protein is CASRSGLNTEAFF.

The gene calls are TRBV18 and TRBJ2-1; D is unresolved. The germline V gene has CDR1 KGHSH and CDR2 LQKENI. Trimming stripped 3 bases from V and 0 bases from J, with 9 bases between. This CDR3 has 15 residues. Here the CDR3 reads CASSPLSSSYNEQFF. DNA for the CDR3: TGTGCCAGCTCACCGTTGTCCAGCTCCTACAATGAGCAGTTCTTC.

The chain is built from TRBV9 and TRBJ2-1, with D perhaps TRBD1 (5 bases). Germline lookup yields CDR1 SGDLS and CDR2 YYNGEE. Trimming removed 7 bases from V and 7 bases from J, with 12 bases in between. The CDR3 contains 12 residues. CDR3 in amino acids: CASSDQGNEQFF. The CDR3 DNA reads TGTGCCAGCTCAGATCAGGGTAATGAGCAGTTCTTC.

This clone was observed a few times. This chain joins TRBV14 and TRBJ1-2, with a possible D match to TRBD1 (5 bases). The CDR3 contains 16 residues. Germline V lookup: CDR1 SGHDN, CDR2 FVKESK. V was trimmed by 1 base and J by 3 bases, leaving 15 bases between them. For the CDR3, the DNA is TGTGCCAGCAGCCAAGGACCAGGGCGATTTCACTATGGCTACACCTTC. This translates into CASSQGPGRFHYGYTF. The whole variable domain, remainder taken from reference TRBV14 and TRBJ1-2, is EAGVTQFPSHSVIEKGQTVTLRCDPISGHDNLYWYRRVMGKEIKFLLHFVKESKQDESGMPNNRFLAERTGGTYSTLKVQPAELEDSGVYFCASSQGPGRFHYGYTFGSGTRLTVV.

The rearrangement uses TRBV7-9 and TRBJ2-1; possible D gene TRBD1, 5 bases. CDR1 is SEHNR, CDR2 FQNEAQ, per germline (reference sequence). The CDR3 has 12 amino acids. The germline V and J ends were trimmed by 4 bases and 8 bases, with 9 bases remaining between them. In nucleotides, the CDR3 is TGTGCCAGCAGCTACGGACACGATGAGCAGTTCTTC. It specifies CASSYGHDEQFF.

The gene calls are TRBV9 and TRBJ1-4; D call uncertain. CDR3 length equals 14 residues. Germline CDR1 SGDLS, CDR2 YYNGEE. V dropped 4 bases and J dropped 8 bases, with 15 bases sitting between them. CDR3 in amino acids: CASSKTLNPEKLFF. The CDR3 DNA reads as TGTGCCAGCAGCAAGACCCTGAACCCGGAAAAACTGTTTTTT.

The chain has TRBV29-1 and TRBJ2-1; a possible D gene is TRBD2 (6 bases). CDR1 is SQVTM, CDR2 ANQGSEA, per germline. CDR3 length: 15 amino acids. Trimming cost V 3 bases and J 4 bases, with 16 bases left between them. Written as DNA, the CDR3 is TGCAGCGTTGAGAATTCAGCGGGCTTTTACAATGAGCAGTTCTTC. Translation gives CSVENSAGFYNEQFF.

The genes are TRBV4-1 and TRBJ2-1; the D is unclear. This CDR3 has 12 residues. V gave up 0 bases and J gave up 8 bases, with 5 bases separating them. Germline V gene lookup returns CDR1 MGHRA and CDR2 YSYEKL. The CDR3 loop is CASSQDLHEQFF. The CDR3, as DNA: TGCGCCAGCAGCCAAGATCTCCATGAGCAGTTCTTC.

As for this clone: The same CDR3 can be traced to other DNA sequences in this sample. The chain employs TRBV7-9 and TRBJ2-1; 7 bases line up with TRBD2. This CDR3 region has 15 residues. Germline V gene data show CDR1 as SEHNR and CDR2 as FQNEAQ (reference sequence). With 5 bases clipped from V and 3 bases from J, the junction kept 7 bases outside the gene matches. The CDR3 here is CASSRSGVSYNEQFF. CDR3 nucleotides: TGTGCCAGCAGCCGGAGCGGGGTCAGCTACAATGAGCAGTTCTTC.

V gene TRBV5-6 combines with J gene TRBJ2-2; 11 bases align to TRBD1. With V trimmed by 4 bases and J by 6 bases, 5 bases remained unmatched. Per germline, CDR1 SGHDT and CDR2 YYEEEE. The CDR3 loop spans 15 amino acids. The CDR3 sequence is CASSPGTGGSGELFF. DNA for the CDR3: TGTGCCAGCAGCCCCGGGACAGGGGGATCCGGGGAGCTGTTTTTT.

The rearrangement links TRBV4-1 to TRBJ2-7; D not resolved. This CDR3 comprises 17 residues. The V end lost 1 base, the J end lost 3 bases, and 19 bases lay between the germline ends. Germline V lookup: CDR1 MGHRA, CDR2 YSYEKL. CDR3 bases: TGCGCCAGCAGCCAAGTTCCTGGCTCCCCTGTCTTCTACGAGCAGTACTTC. Amino acids: CASSQVPGSPVFYEQYF.

The chain couples TRBV6-5 to TRBJ2-2; a weak D match, TRBD2 (6 bases). Between the trimmed V and J ends, which lost 2 bases and 0 bases, there was a span of 10 bases. There are 16 residues in the CDR3. The germline V gene has CDR1 MNHEY and CDR2 SVGAGI. CDR3 sequence reads: CASSYMGGANTGELFF. The CDR3 DNA is TGTGCCAGCAGTTACATGGGCGGGGCGAACACCGGGGAGCTGTTTTTT.

Comments on this clone: The same CDR3 also results from other DNA sequences found in this sample. The chain has TRBV5-4 and TRBJ2-7, with a tentative D call TRBD1 (6 bases). Trimming left V 1 base short and J 3 bases short, with 8 bases between. This CDR3 has 13 amino acids. Germline CDR1 is SGHNT and CDR2 is YYREEE (reference sequence). The CDR3 DNA follows: TGTGCCAGCAGCTTGACAGGGAACTACGAGCAGTACTTC. Translated, it gives CASSLTGNYEQYF.

This rearrangement joins TRBV4-1 to TRBJ2-7; no clear D gene. Germline CDR1 MGHRA, CDR2 YSYEKL. V lost 1 base and J lost 2, with 15 bases in between. The CDR3 loop spans 16 amino acids. CDR3 amino acids: CASSQVLGERTYEQYF. CDR3 sequence (DNA): TGCGCCAGCAGCCAAGTTCTGGGCGAACGAACCTACGAGCAGTACTTC.

This clone was counted only a few times. The chain couples TRBV6-1 to TRBJ1-2; no firm D call. V shed 7 bases and J shed 6 bases, with 9 bases lying between them. Germline values: CDR1 MNHNS, CDR2 SASEGT. This CDR3 comprises 11 residues. CDR3: CASIEGNGYTF. In DNA form, the CDR3 reads TGTGCCAGCATAGAGGGAAATGGCTACACCTTC.